What follows is one T cell receptor (beta chain) and its context. The data were taken from a study of cytomegalovirus exposure and HLA in healthy donors. Using immunoSEQ multiplex PCR, the repertoire was profiled, and TCRdb retains in-frame clones only, with some absent. Seen here are 120,000 or so clones, 89% observed once, and the top ten hold around 1.1%. CDR1 and CDR2 (germline): MDHEN, SYDVKM. The CDR3 has 14 amino acids. Unmatched junction bases numbered 12, after V lost 6 bases and J lost 8 bases. The V call is TRBV28, the J call TRBJ1-2; the match to TRBD1 covers 7 bases. Sequencing was performed on PBMCs. This clonotype was sampled from a woman between 18 and 29 years old in good health and CMV-seronegative. CDR3 sequence (DNA): TGTGCCAGCAGGATCCCAGAGGGGGCGCGCGGCTACACCTTC. This gives the protein CASRIPEGARGYTF.